The following is a T cell receptor beta chain sequence with its context. This entry is derived from a study of T-cell reconstitution after alpha-beta-depleted transplantation in children. As it was prepared, the TCRbeta library received unique molecular identifiers. From the PCR reads, TCRdb called clonotypes with MiXCR, one entry per CDR3 protein. The profile covers 70,000 to 95,000 distinct CDR3 sequences, with roughly an eighth appearing a single time and 11% to 15% taken by the ten largest. V was clipped by 3 bases and J by 0 bases, with 9 bases between them. Germline assignment: CDR1 LGHNA and CDR2 YNFKEQ. This CDR3 is 15 amino acids long.

Source: PBMCs from the stem cell graft donor, taken from the stem cell graft. The sequence was collected from a human donor who donated a stem cell graft to a child with inherited bone marrow failure. The V gene is TRBV4-2, the J gene TRBJ2-1; D might be TRBD2 (6 bases). CDR3 region: CASSQGLLSYNEQFF. CDR3 sequence (DNA): TGTGCCAGCAGCCAGGGACTCCTCTCCTACAATGAGCAGTTCTTC.